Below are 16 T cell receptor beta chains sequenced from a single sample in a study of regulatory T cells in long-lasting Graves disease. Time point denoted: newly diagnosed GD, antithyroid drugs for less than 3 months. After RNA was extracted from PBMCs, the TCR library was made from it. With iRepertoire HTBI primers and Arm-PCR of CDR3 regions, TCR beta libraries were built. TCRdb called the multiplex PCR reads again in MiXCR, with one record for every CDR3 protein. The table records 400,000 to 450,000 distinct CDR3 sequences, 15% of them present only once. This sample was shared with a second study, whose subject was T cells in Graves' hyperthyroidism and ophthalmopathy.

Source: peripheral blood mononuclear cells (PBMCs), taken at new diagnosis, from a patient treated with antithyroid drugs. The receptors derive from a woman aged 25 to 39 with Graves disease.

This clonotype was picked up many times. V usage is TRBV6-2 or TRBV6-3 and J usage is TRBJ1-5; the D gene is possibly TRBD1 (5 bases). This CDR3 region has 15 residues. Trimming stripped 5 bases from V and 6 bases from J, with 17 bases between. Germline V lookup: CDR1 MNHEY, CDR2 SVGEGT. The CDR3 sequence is CASSDRRAELQPQHF. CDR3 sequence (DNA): TGTGCCAGCAGTGACCGCAGGGCAGAACTTCAGCCCCAGCATTTT.

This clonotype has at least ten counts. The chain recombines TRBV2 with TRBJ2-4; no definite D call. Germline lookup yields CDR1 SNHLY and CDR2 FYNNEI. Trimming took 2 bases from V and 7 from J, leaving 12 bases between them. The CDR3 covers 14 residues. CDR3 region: CASSELGVSNIQYF. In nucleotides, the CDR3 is TGTGCCAGCAGTGAATTAGGCGTCAGTAACATTCAGTACTTC.

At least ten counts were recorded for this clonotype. CDR3 protein: CASSGGTSGRADEQFF. DNA for the CDR3: TGTGCCAGCAGTGGGGGGACTAGCGGGAGGGCCGATGAGCAGTTCTTC. V gene TRBV5-6 combines with J gene TRBJ2-1; 16 bases agree with TRBD2. This CDR3 has 16 residues. CDR1 and CDR2 (germline): SGHDT, YYEEEE. V trimming: 5 bases; J trimming: 8 bases; junction bases outside the gene matches: 7.

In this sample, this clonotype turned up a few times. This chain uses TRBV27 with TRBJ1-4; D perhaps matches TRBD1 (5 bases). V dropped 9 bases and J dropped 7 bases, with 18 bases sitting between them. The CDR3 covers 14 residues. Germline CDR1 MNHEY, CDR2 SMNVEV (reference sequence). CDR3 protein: CASNSGGKSEKLFF. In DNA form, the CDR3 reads TGTGCCAGTAATTCGGGGGGGAAAAGTGAAAAACTGTTTTTT.

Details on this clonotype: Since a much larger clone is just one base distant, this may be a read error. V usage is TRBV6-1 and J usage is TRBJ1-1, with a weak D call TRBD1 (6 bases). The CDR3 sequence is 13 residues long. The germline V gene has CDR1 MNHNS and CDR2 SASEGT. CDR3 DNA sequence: TGTGCCAGCAGTGATGGGGGGCACACTGATGCTTTCTTT. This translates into CASSDGGHTDAFF.

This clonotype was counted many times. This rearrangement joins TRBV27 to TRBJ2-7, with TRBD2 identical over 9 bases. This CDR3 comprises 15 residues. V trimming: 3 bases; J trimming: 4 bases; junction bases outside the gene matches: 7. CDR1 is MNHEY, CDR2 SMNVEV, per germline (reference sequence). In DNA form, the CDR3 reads TGTGCCAGCAGTTTGAGCCAGCGGGAGGCGTACGAGCAGTACTTC. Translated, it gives CASSLSQREAYEQYF.

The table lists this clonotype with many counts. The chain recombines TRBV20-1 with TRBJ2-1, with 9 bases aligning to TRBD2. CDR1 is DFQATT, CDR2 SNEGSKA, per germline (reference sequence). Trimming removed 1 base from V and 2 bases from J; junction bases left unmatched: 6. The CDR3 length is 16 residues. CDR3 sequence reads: CSARVPRTSAYNEQFF. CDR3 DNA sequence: TGCAGTGCTAGAGTCCCTAGGACTAGCGCCTACAATGAGCAGTTCTTC.

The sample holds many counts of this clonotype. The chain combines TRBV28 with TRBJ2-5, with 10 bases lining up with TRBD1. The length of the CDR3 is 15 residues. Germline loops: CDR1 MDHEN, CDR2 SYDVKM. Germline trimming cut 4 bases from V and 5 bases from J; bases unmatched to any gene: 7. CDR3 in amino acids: CASSSGTGVRETQYF. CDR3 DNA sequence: TGTGCCAGCAGTTCCGGGACAGGGGTCAGGGAGACCCAGTACTTC.

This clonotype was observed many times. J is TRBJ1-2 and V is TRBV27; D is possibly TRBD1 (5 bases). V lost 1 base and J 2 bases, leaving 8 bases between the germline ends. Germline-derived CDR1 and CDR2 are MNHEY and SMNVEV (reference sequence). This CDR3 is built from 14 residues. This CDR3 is CASSLYRQNYGYTF. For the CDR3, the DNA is TGTGCCAGCAGTTTATACCGACAGAACTATGGCTACACCTTC.

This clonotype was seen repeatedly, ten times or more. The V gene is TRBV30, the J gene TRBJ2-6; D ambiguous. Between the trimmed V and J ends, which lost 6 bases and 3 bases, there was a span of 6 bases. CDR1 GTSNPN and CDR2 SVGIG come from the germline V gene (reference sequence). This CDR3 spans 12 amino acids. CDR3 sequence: CACQYGANVLTF. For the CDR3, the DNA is TGTGCCTGTCAATATGGGGCCAACGTCCTGACTTTC.

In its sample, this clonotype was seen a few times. Written as DNA, the CDR3 is TGCGCCAGCCGCCTGGGAGGGACCGGGGAGCTGTTTTTT. It codes for CASRLGGTGELFF. J is TRBJ2-2 and V is TRBV5-1; 7 bases are shared with TRBD2. Unmatched junction bases numbered 5, after V lost 7 bases and J lost 5 bases. The CDR3 extends over 13 amino acids. Germline V gene lookup returns CDR1 SGHRS and CDR2 YFSETQ.

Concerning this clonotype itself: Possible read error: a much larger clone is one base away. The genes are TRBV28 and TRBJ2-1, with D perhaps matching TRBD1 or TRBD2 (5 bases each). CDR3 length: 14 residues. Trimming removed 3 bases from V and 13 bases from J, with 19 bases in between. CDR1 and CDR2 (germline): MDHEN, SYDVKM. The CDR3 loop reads CASSFGQGVNIQFF. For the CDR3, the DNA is TGTGCCAGCAGTTTCGGTCAGGGAGTGAACATTCAGTTCTTC.

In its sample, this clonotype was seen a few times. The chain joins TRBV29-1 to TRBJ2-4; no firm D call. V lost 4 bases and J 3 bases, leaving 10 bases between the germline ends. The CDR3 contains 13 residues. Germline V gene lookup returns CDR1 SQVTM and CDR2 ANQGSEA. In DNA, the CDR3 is TGCAGCGTTGTAGGTCCCGGCAAAAACATTCAGTACTTC. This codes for CSVVGPGKNIQYF. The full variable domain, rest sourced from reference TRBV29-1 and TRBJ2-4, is SAVISQKPSRDICQRGTSLTIQCQVDSQVTMMFWYRQQPGQSLTLIATANQGSEATYESGFVIDKFPISRPNLTFSTLTVSNMSPEDSSIYLCSVVGPGKNIQYFGAGTRLSVL.

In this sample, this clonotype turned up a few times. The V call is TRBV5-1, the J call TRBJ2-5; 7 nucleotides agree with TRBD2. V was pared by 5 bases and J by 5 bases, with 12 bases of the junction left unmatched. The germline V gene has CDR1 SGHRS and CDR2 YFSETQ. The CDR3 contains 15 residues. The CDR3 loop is CASSGNPGTTETQYF. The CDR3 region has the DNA TGCGCCAGCAGTGGAAACCCCGGGACTACGGAGACCCAGTACTTC.

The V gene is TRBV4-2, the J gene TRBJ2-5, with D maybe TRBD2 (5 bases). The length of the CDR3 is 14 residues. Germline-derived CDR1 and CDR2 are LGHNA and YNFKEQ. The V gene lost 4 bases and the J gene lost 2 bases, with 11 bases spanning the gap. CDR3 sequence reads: CASSPRARQETQYF. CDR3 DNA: TGTGCCAGCAGCCCGCGGGCCCGGCAAGAGACCCAGTACTTC.

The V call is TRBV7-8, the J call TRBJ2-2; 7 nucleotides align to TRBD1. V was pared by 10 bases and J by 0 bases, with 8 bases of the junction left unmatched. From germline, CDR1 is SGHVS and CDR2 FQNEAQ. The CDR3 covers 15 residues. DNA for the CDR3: TGTGCCACCCGGGACAGTTCTACGAACACCGGGGAGCTGTTTTTT. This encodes CATRDSSTNTGELFF. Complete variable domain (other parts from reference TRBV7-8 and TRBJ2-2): GAGVSQSPRYKVAKRGQDVALRCDPISGHVSLFWYQQALGQGPEFLTYFQNEAQLDKSGLPSDRFFAERPEGSVSTLKIQRTQQEDSAVYLCATRDSSTNTGELFFGEGSRLTVL.